This record covers a single T cell receptor beta chain. The record originates from a study of T cells expressing NK-cell markers. Study details: It was sorted CD3+CD56-NKG2C+, CD3+CD56+NKG2C- and CD3+CD56+NKG2C+ T cells that provided the TCR beta repertoires.

CDR1 and CDR2 from the germline V gene are SGHTA and FQGTGA. CDR3 length equals 14 residues. TCRdb reprocessed the 5' RACE reads and keeps a single row for each CDR3 protein, giving no DNA. The data include about 260,000 distinct CDR3 sequences; the top ten clones carry roughly 0.4%. The sequenced sample was blood T cells: a sorted CD56 or NKG2C T cell subset, CD4+ or CD8+ T cells, or bulk PBMC T cells (not recorded which). The source of this sequence is a man between 18 and 29 years old in good health. This chain uses TRBV7-3 with TRBJ2-7; TCRdb indicates TRBD2, and absent DNA this call remains unverified. The CDR3 spells CASSLSSGSYEQYF. Supplemented by reference TRBV7-3 and TRBJ2-7, the full variable domain reads GAGVSQTPSNKVTEKGKYVELRCDPISGHTALYWYRQSLGQGPEFLIYFQGTGAADDSGLPNDRFFAVRPEGSVSTLKIQRTERGDSAVYLCASSLSSGSYEQYFGPGTRLTVT.